This TCR beta chain was identified in a study of identical twins. The CDR3 has 16 residues. Each CDR3 protein is one row after TCRdb ran MiXCR on the 5' RACE reads. The sample comprises approximately 1.8 million distinct CDR3 sequences, more than 30% of which are singletons, and about 0.25% rests with the top ten. The sample consisted of cord blood. The receptor was isolated from a newborn girl in good health. This chain joins TRBV21-1 and TRBJ2-3; the DNA was not used to check the table's D call, TRBD2. TRBV21-1 is described as a pseudogene. The CDR3 protein is CASSKFGREKADTQYF. The CDR3 DNA reads as TGTGCCAGCAGCAAATTCGGGCGGGAGAAGGCAGATACGCAGTATTTT.